These 9 T cell receptor beta chains were all obtained from the same sample, sequenced in a study of cytomegalovirus exposure and HLA in healthy donors. Both 60 Vbeta primers and 13 Jbeta primers went into the PCR. Clones were read by immunoSEQ multiplex PCR, and TCRdb kept only the in-frame ones, dropping some. This sample has about 140,000 clones, with more than 75% found just once. The sample taken for sequencing was PBMCs. These receptors all stem from a man aged 18 to 29 in good health and CMV-seronegative.

Here the CDR3 DNA reads TGTGCCAGCCGGTTCCGAGCGGGAGGAAACTCAGATACGCAGTATTTT. Amino acid sequence: CASRFRAGGNSDTQYF. J is TRBJ2-3 and V is TRBV27, with 9 bases aligning to TRBD2. The trim removed 8 bases at V and 4 bases at J, leaving 13 bases unmatched. CDR1 and CDR2 from the germline V gene are MNHEY and SMNVEV (reference sequence). The CDR3 loop spans 16 amino acids.

V gene TRBV6-4 combines with J gene TRBJ1-1; D call uncertain. V lost 5 bases, J lost 2 bases, and 15 bases lay in between. CDR1 is MRHNA and CDR2 is SNTAGT in the germline V gene. The CDR3 covers 15 residues. CDR3 amino acids: CASSLDIGGNTEAFF. Written as DNA, the CDR3 is TGTGCCAGCAGTCTAGATATTGGCGGTAACACTGAAGCTTTCTTT.

This chain connects TRBV6-5 to TRBJ1-6; tentative D call: TRBD1 (5 bases). Trimming stripped 2 bases from V and 5 bases from J, with 10 bases between. The CDR3 is made up of 15 amino acids. Germline CDR1 reads MNHEY; CDR2 reads SVGAGI. This CDR3 is CASSYAGRDNSPLHF. CDR3 DNA sequence: TGTGCCAGCAGTTACGCGGGACGGGATAATTCACCCCTCCACTTT.

In this sample, this clone turned up a few times. The chain carries TRBV5-8 and TRBJ2-3; 11 positions match TRBD2. CDR1 SGHTS and CDR2 YDEGEE come from the germline V gene. This CDR3 contains 16 residues. The V and J ends lost 0 bases and 0 bases, in that order; junction bases with no gene match: 0. This CDR3 is CASSLGLAGSTDTQYF. The CDR3 DNA reads TGTGCCAGCAGCTTGGGACTAGCGGGAAGCACAGATACGCAGTATTTT.

This clone was seen a few times. The gene calls are TRBV27 and TRBJ2-3; TRBD1 is a possible D gene (6 bases). Germline loops: CDR1 MNHEY, CDR2 SMNVEV (reference sequence). The CDR3 consists of 14 residues. The germline V and J ends were trimmed by 8 bases and 0 bases, with 12 bases remaining between them. CDR3 in amino acids: CASGQQGSTDTQYF. As DNA, the CDR3 is TGTGCCAGCGGCCAACAGGGTAGCACAGATACGCAGTATTTT.

The CDR3 region has the DNA TGTGCCATCAGTGACACCCCCCAGGGCTCCTACGAGCAGTACTTC. Translating gives CAISDTPQGSYEQYF. This chain uses TRBV10-3 with TRBJ2-7, with a tentative D call TRBD1 (5 bases). Trimming removed 3 bases from V and 0 bases from J, with 12 bases in between. CDR1 ENHRY and CDR2 SYGVKD come from the germline V gene. This CDR3 region has 15 residues.

The rearrangement uses TRBV5-6 and TRBJ2-1; TRBD1 matches 8 bases. The CDR3 covers 16 residues. Germline V gives CDR1 SGHDT, CDR2 YYEEEE. With 4 bases clipped from V and 5 bases from J, the junction kept 11 bases outside the gene matches. CDR3 bases: TGTGCCAGCAGCATCCGGACAGGGCGGTCAGACAATGAGCAGTTCTTC. Its translation is CASSIRTGRSDNEQFF.

The V gene is TRBV27, the J gene TRBJ1-2; TRBD1 might be the D (5 bases). The CDR3 extends over 16 amino acids. CDR1 and CDR2 from the germline V gene are MNHEY and SMNVEV (reference sequence). V lost 0 bases, J lost 6 bases, and 17 bases lay in between. The CDR3 here is CASSLSGGFGLDGYTF. DNA for the CDR3: TGTGCCAGCAGTTTATCGGGGGGATTTGGTTTGGATGGCTACACCTTC.

This sequence joins TRBV4-1 and TRBJ2-7, with TRBD2 matching 12 bases. The CDR3 is made up of 15 amino acids. The V and J ends lost 0 bases and 6 bases, in that order; junction bases with no gene match: 3. Germline CDR1 MGHRA, CDR2 YSYEKL. The CDR3 protein is CASSQETSGRREQYF. The CDR3 coding sequence is TGCGCCAGCAGCCAAGAGACTAGCGGGAGACGCGAGCAGTACTTC.